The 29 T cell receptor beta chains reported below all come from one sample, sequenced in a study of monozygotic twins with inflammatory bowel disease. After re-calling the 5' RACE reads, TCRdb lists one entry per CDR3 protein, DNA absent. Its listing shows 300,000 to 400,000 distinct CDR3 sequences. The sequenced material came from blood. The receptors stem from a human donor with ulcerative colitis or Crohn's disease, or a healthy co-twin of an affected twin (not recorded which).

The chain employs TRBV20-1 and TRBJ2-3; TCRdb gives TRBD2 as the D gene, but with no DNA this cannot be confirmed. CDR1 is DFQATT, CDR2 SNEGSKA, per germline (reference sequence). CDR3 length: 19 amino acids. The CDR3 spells CSARDQEPKQIGPTDTQYF.

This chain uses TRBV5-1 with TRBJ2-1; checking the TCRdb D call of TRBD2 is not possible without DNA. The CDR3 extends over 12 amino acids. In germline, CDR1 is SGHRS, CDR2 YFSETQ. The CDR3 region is CASSLGVLEQFF. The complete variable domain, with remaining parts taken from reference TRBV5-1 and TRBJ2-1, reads KAGVTQTPRYLIKTRGQQVTLSCSPISGHRSVSWYQQTPGQGLQFLFEYFSETQRNKGNFPGRFSGRQFSNSRSEMNVSTLELGDSALYLCASSLGVLEQFFGPGTRLTVL.

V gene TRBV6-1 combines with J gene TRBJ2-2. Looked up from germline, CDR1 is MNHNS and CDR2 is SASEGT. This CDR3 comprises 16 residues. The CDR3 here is CASSVRGVWNTGELFF.

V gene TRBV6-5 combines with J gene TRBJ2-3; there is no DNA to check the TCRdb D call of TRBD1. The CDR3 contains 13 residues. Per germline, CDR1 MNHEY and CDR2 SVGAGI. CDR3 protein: CASSSQGAFTQYF.

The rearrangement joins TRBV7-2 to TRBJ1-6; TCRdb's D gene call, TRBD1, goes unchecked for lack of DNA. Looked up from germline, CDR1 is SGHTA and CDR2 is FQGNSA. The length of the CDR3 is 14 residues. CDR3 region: CASSSDRGNSPLHF.

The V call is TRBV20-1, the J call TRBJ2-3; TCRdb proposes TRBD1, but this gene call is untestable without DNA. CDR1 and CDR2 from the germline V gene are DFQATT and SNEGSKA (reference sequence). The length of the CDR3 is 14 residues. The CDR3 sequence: CSARRDTSTDTQYF.

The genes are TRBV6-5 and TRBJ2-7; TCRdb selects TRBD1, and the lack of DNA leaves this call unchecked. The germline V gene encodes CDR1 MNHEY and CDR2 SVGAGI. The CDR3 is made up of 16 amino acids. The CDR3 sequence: CASRNAPGQGLYEQYF.

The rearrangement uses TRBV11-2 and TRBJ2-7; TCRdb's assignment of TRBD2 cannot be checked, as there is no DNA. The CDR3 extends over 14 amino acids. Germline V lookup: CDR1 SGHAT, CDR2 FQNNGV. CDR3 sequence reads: CASSLPGRIYEQYF. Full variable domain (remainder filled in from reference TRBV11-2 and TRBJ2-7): EAGVAQSPRYKIIEKRQSVAFWCNPISGHATLYWYQQILGQGPKLLIQFQNNGVVDDSQLPKDRFSAERLKGVDSTLKIQPAKLEDSAVYLCASSLPGRIYEQYFGPGTRLTVT.

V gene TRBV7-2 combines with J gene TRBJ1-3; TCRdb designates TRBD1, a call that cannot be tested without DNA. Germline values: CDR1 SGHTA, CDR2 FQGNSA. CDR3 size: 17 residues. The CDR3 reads CASSPQGTGGSGNTIYF.

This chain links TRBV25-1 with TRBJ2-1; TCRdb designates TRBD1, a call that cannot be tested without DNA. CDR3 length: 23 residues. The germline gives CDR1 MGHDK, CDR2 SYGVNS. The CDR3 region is CASSLGTGGLRIVGTSVYNEQFF.

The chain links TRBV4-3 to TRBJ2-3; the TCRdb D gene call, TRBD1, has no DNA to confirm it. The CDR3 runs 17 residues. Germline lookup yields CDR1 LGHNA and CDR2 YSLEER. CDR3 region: CASSQDFAGAVTDTQYF.

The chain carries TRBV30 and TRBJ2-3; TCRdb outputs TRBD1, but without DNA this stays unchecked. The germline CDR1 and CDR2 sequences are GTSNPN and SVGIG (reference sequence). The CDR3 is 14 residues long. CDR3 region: CAWRPGGTTDTQYF.

The CDR3: CSARDSVIYGYTF. This chain connects TRBV20-1 to TRBJ1-2. This CDR3 is built from 13 residues. From germline, CDR1 is DFQATT and CDR2 SNEGSKA (reference sequence).

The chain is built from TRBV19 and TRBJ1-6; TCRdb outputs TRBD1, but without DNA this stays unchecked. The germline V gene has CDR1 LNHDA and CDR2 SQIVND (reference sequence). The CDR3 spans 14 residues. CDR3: CASTPAADNSPLHF.

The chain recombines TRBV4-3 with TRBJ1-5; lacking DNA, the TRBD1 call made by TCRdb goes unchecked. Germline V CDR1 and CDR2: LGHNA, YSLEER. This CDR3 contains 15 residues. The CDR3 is CASSQEDDGAQPQHF.

The CDR3 spells CATSGTGNNYGYTF. J is TRBJ1-2 and V is TRBV24-1; TCRdb lists TRBD1, though no DNA is available to test this call. Germline V lookup: CDR1 KGHDR, CDR2 SFDVKD. The CDR3 runs 14 residues.

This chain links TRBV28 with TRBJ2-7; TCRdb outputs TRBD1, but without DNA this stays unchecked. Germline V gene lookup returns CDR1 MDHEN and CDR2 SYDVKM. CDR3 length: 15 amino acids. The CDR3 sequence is CASTQLGRDPYEQYF.

The CDR3 is CASGRPANTEAFF. The chain links TRBV2 to TRBJ1-1. Germline CDR1 SNHLY, CDR2 FYNNEI. The CDR3 is 13 residues long.

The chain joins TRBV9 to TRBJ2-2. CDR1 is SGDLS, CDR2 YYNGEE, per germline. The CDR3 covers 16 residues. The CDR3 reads CASSPSWVANTGELFF.

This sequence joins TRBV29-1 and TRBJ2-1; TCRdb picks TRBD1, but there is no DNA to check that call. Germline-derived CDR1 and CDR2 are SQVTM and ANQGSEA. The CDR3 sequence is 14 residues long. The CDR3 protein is CSVEAGTGHNEQFF.

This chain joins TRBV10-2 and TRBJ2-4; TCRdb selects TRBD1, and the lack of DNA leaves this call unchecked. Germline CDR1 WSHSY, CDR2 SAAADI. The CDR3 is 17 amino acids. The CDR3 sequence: CASSALGLGTAKNIQYF.

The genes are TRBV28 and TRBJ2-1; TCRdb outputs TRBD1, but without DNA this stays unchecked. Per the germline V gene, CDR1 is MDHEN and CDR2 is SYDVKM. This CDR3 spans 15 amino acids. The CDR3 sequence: CASRATGLGAGEQFF.

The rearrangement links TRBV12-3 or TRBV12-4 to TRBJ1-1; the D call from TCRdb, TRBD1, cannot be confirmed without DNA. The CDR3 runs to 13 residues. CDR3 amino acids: CASQVNGGTEAFF.

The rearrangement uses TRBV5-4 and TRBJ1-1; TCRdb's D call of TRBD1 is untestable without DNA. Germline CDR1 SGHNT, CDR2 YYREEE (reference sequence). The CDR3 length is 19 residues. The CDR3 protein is CASSSFETWGARGNTEAFF.

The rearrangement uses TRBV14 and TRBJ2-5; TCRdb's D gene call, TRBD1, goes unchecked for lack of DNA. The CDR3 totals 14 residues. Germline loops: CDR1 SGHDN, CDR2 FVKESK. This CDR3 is CASSHYRGQETQYF.

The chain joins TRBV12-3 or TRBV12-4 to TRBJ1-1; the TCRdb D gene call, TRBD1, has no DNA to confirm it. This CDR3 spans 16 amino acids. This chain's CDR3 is CASSLNTGGPNTEAFF.

CDR3 sequence reads: CASSYGGYSTDTQYF. This chain joins TRBV27 and TRBJ2-3. The germline V gene encodes CDR1 MNHEY and CDR2 SMNVEV (reference sequence). CDR3 length: 15 amino acids.

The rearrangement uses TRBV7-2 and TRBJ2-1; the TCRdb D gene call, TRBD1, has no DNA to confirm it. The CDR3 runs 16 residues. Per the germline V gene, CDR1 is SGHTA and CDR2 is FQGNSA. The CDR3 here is CASSLGTGPPNNEQFF.

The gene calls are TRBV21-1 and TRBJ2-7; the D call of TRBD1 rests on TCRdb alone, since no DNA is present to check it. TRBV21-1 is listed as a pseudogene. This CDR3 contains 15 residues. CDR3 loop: CASSKRTESSYEQYF.